This T cell receptor beta chain was observed in a study of blood T cell repertoires in COVID-19 (TCRdb year 2020). Study-wide context: The collaborator samples originated in the United States, Italy and Spain and spanned the acute and convalescent phases of COVID-19. The material from the prospective study consisted of cDNA or gDNA derived from T cells, B-cell-depleted T cells, or PBMCs. Deeply sampled blood TCRbeta repertoires from subjects exposed to, actively infected with, or recovered from COVID-19 were included in the dataset. The repertoires were released in a freely available public database meant as a resource for research on the immune response to SARS-CoV-2. Samples came from the ongoing ImmuneRACE study (first 160 participants) plus 1,254 subjects from 6 global collaborators. The sample metadata nearly always contained a de-identified subject ID, COVID-19 status, age in years and sex. Where available, HLA class I and class II types were taken from metadata supplied by the sample provider and were not determined by assay-based typing.

Overall results and qualifications from the work: How much clinical and demographic metadata was included differed by source and by participant, and the metadata was provided uncurated.

This clone was recorded once. The antigen it binds to is not known. No much larger clone exists at a distance of one base, and base qualities are not known. The immunoSEQ Assay, a bias-controlled multiplex PCR, was used to amplify TCRbeta CDR3 regions from genomic DNA. On the study's bioinformatics: The number of nucleated cells in each sample was estimated from the amplification of reference gene primers within the assay. To quantify the absolute abundance of each unique TCRbeta CDR3 rearrangement, sequence reads were collapsed and filtered. For each sample, productive Simpson clonality was calculated as the square root of Simpson's diversity index over productive rearrangements. Held by TCRdb, this immuneACCESS table contains in-frame sequences only and omits some clones. Under half of the omission traces to an unresolved V gene where checked; the cause of the rest is unknown. V, J and clone size were drawn from that table, and D and trimming were deduced from the DNA. The sample table holds roughly 260,000 clones, of which roughly 84% were seen once. The ten largest clones take up roughly 3% of the sample.

The CDR1 and CDR2 encoded by the germline V gene (reference sequence) are LNHNV and YYDKDF. The junction carries 9 bases between V and J, which are trimmed by 0 bases and 2 bases respectively. From its cysteine to its phenylalanine, the CDR3 spans 15 amino acids. Here the CDR3 DNA is all that survives: 45 bases in frame from base 1. The collaborating institutions used their own protocols to collect whole blood in K2EDTA tubes. Collaborator samples were shipped for TCRbeta analysis as frozen whole blood, isolated PBMCs, or DNA extracted from either sample type. The TCR was taken from a woman aged 18-29 years with acute or convalescent COVID-19. The chain employs TRBV15 and TRBJ2-3; confidence is insufficient to name the D gene. Sequenced input: peripheral blood. The nucleotides are TGTGCCACCAGCAGAGATCCTCAGGTCACAGATACGCAGTATTTT. The resulting protein is CATSRDPQVTDTQYF.